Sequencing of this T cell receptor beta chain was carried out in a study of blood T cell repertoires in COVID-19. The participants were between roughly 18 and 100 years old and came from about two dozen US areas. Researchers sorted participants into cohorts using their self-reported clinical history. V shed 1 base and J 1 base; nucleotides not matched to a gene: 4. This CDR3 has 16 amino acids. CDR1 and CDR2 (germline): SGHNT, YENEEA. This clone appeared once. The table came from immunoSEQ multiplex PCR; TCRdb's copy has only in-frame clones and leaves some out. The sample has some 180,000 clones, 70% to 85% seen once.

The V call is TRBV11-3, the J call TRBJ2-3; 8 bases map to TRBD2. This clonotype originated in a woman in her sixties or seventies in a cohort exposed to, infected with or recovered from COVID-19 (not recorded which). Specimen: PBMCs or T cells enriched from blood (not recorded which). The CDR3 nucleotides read TGTGCCAGCAGCTTAGGGGAGACTAGCGGCACAGATACGCAGTATTTT. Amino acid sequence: CASSLGETSGTDTQYF. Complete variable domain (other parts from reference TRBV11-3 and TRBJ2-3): EAGVVQSPRYKIIEKKQPVAFWCNPISGHNTLYWYLQNLGQGPELLIRYENEEAVDDSQLPKDRFSAERLKGVDSTLKIQPAELGDSAVYLCASSLGETSGTDTQYFGPGTRLTVL.